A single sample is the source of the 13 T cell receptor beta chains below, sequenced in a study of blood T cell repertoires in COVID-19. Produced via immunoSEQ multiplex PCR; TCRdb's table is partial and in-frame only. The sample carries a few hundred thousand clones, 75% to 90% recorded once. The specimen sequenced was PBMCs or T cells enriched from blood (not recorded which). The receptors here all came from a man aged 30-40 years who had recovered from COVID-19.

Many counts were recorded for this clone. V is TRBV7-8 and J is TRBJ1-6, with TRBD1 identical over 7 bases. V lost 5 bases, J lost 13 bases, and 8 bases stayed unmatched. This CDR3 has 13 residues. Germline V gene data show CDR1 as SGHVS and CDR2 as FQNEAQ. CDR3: CASSATGVRPLHF. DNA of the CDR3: TGTGCCAGCAGCGCTACAGGGGTCAGGCCCCTCCACTTT.

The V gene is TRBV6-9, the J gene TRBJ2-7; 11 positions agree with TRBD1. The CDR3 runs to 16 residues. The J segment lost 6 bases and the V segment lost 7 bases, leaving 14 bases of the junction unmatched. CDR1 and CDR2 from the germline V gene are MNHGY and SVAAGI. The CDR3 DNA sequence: TGTGCCAGCACCCCCACGGGACAGGGGGAGTTCTGCGAGCAGTACTTC. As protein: CASTPTGQGEFCEQYF.

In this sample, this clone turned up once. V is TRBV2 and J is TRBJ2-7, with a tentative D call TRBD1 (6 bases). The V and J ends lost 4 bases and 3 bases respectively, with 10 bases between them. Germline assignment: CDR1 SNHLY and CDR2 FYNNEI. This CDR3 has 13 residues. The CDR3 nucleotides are TGTGCCAGCAGTGGGCAGGGGTACTACGAGCAGTACTTC. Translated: CASSGQGYYEQYF.

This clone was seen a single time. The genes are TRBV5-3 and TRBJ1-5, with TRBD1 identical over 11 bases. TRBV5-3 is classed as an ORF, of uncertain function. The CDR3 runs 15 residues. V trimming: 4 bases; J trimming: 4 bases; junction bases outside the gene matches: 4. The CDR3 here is CARSPGQGGNQPQHF. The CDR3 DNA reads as TGTGCCAGAAGCCCGGGACAGGGGGGGAATCAGCCCCAGCATTTT.

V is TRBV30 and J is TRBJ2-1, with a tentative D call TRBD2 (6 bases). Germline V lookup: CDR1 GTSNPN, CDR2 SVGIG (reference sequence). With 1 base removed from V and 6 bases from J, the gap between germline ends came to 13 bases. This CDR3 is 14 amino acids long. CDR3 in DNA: TGTGCCTGGAGTGGACTAGAGCTTCGCAATGAGCAGTTCTTC. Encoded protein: CAWSGLELRNEQFF.

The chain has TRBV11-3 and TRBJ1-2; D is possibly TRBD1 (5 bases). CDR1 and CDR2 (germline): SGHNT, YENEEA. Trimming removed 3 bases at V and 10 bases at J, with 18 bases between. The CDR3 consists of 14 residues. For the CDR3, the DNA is TGTGCCAGCAGCTTCAACCCGCATAAACAGGACTACACCTTC. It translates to CASSFNPHKQDYTF.

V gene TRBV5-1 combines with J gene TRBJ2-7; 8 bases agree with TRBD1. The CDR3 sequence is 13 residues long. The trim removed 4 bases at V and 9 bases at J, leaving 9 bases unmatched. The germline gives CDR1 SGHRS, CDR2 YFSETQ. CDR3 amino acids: CASSPGTGDRQYF. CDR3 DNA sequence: TGCGCCAGCAGCCCGGGGACAGGCGATAGGCAGTACTTC.

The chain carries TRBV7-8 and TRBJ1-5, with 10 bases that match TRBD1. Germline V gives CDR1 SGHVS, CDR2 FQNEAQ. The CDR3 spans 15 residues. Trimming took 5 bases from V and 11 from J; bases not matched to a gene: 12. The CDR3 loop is CASSRTGTGDRSQHF. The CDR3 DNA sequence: TGTGCCAGCAGCAGAACGGGGACAGGGGATAGGTCCCAGCATTTT.

The CDR3 spells CASSVGHISDTQYF. The CDR3 region has the DNA TGTGCCAGCAGCGTAGGACATATATCGGATACGCAGTATTTT. V and J are TRBV9 and TRBJ2-3; D is unclear. V lost 0 bases, J lost 6 bases, and 11 bases lay in between. Germline V gene data show CDR1 as SGDLS and CDR2 as YYNGEE. CDR3 length: 14 residues.

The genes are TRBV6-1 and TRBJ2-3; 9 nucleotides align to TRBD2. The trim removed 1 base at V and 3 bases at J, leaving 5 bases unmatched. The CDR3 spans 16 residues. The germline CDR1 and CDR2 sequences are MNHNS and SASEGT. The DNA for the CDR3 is TGTGCCAGCAGTGAAGGCGGCGGGGGGGCAACAGATACGCAGTATTTT. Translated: CASSEGGGGATDTQYF.

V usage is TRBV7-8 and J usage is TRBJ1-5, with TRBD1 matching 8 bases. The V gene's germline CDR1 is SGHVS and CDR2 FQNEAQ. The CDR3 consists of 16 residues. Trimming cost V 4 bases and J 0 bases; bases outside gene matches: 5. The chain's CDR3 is CASSSDRGRSNQPQHF. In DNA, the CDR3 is TGTGCCAGCAGCTCAGACAGGGGACGTAGCAATCAGCCCCAGCATTTT.

Written as DNA, the CDR3 is TGTGCCAGCAGCCGCGAAGGACAGGGCTCCTACGAGCAGTACTTC. It translates to CASSREGQGSYEQYF. The chain joins TRBV7-6 to TRBJ2-7, with 8 bases matching TRBD1. The CDR3 covers 15 residues. The germline V gene encodes CDR1 SGHVS and CDR2 FNYEAQ. Germline trimming cut 5 bases from V and 0 bases from J; bases unmatched to any gene: 6.

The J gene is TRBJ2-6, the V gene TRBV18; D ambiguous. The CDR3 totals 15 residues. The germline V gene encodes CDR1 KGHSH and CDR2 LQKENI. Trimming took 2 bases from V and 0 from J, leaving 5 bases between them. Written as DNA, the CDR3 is TGTGCCAGCTCACCAACTGCCTCTGGGGCCAACGTCCTGACTTTC. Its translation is CASSPTASGANVLTF.